This TCR beta chain was profiled in a study of radiotherapy plus CTLA-4 blockade in lung cancer (dated by TCRdb to between 2017 and 2018). In the study overall: Among the enrolled patients, roughly 17% had an objective response, and about 29% reached disease control. The paper's findings and limits, for the study overall: After treatment with radiotherapy and ipilimumab, TCR clones that originated in tumors expanded in peripheral blood. Early dynamic changes in blood T cell clones, together with increased serum interferon-beta after radiation, were reported as the strongest predictors of response.

The library relied on the immunoSEQ multiplex PCR assay. The table was pulled from immuneACCESS by TCRdb, which kept in-frame rearrangements only. Such tables lose some clones; where checked, under half of the loss comes from unresolved V genes, and the rest has no known cause. Present in this sample are tens of thousands of clones, approximately 76% of which were seen just once. Clones ranked in the top ten supply about 3% of the sample. At the junction V is shortened by 2 bases and J by 4 bases, with 15 bases in between. The germline V gene (reference sequence) provides CDR1 SGHNT and CDR2 YYREEE. Including the terminal cysteine and phenylalanine, the CDR3 comprises 15 residues. Kept here is only the CDR3 DNA, which spans 45 bases and is read in frame from base 1. Points on this clone: The clone's antigen remains unknown. Base qualities are not at hand, and no much larger clone is one base apart.

The study evaluated CTLA-4 blockade (ipilimumab) given together with focal radiation therapy in patients who had chemo-refractory metastatic non-small-cell lung cancer. This chain joins TRBV5-4 to TRBJ1-2, and possibly TRBD1, on 6 matching bases. This TCR came from a human donor with non-small cell lung cancer who had a complete response to radiotherapy plus ipilimumab. Sequenced material: peripheral blood, taken from a patient treated with radiotherapy plus ipilimumab. The DNA reads as follows: TGTGCCAGCAGCTTTCACATACGGGACACCTATGGCTACACCTTC. Protein translation: CASSFHIRDTYGYTF.